The 16 T cell receptor beta chains reported below all come from one sample, sequenced in a study of radiotherapy plus CTLA-4 blockade in lung cancer. Assay: immunoSEQ multiplex PCR; the TCRdb copy retains only in-frame clones and omits some. The data hold about 82,000 clones, with about two thirds observed a single time. The sequenced sample was peripheral blood, obtained from a patient treated with radiotherapy plus ipilimumab. These receptors were collected from a human donor with non-small cell lung cancer that progressed on radiotherapy plus ipilimumab.

The J gene is TRBJ2-3, the V gene TRBV7-7; possibly TRBD2 for D (6 bases). In germline, CDR1 is SSHAT, CDR2 FNYEAQ (reference sequence). Trimming took 3 bases from V and 0 from J, leaving 7 bases between them. This CDR3 spans 14 amino acids. In nucleotides, the CDR3 is TGTGCCAGCAGCTTGGGGACTAGCACAGATACGCAGTATTTT. Protein product: CASSLGTSTDTQYF.

This chain connects TRBV30 to TRBJ2-3; no definite D call. Germline V gene lookup returns CDR1 GTSNPN and CDR2 SVGIG (reference sequence). Trimming stripped 2 bases from V and 2 bases from J, with 11 bases between. The CDR3 length is 14 residues. In DNA form, the CDR3 reads TGTGCCTGGAGTCCTACCGGGTCCACAGATACGCAGTATTTT. Its translation: CAWSPTGSTDTQYF.

This rearrangement joins TRBV5-1 to TRBJ1-1; no clear D. V lost 5 bases and J 4 bases, leaving 6 bases between the germline ends. The CDR3 is 11 residues long. CDR1 and CDR2 (germline): SGHRS, YFSETQ. CDR3 in amino acids: CASSSPTEAFF. The CDR3 coding sequence is TGCGCCAGCAGTAGTCCCACTGAAGCTTTCTTT. The entire variable domain, with the rest obtained from reference TRBV5-1 and TRBJ1-1, is as follows: KAGVTQTPRYLIKTRGQQVTLSCSPISGHRSVSWYQQTPGQGLQFLFEYFSETQRNKGNFPGRFSGRQFSNSRSEMNVSTLELGDSALYLCASSSPTEAFFGQGTRLTVV.

This chain connects TRBV28 to TRBJ2-2; 10 nucleotides match TRBD1. CDR1 MDHEN and CDR2 SYDVKM come from the germline V gene. Unmatched junction bases numbered 9, after V lost 7 bases and J lost 4 bases. The CDR3 is made up of 16 amino acids. CDR3: CASTIDRGLGTGELFF. The CDR3, as DNA: TGTGCCAGCACCATCGACAGGGGGCTTGGCACCGGGGAGCTGTTTTTT.

This chain joins TRBV7-9 and TRBJ2-6, with D unresolved. The CDR3 is 15 amino acids. V gave up 7 bases and J gave up 11 bases, with 21 bases separating them. CDR1 and CDR2 (germline): SEHNR, FQNEAQ (reference sequence). The CDR3 DNA sequence: TGTGCCAGCACGTCTAGTCAGTGGGGTAAAGACGTCCTGACTTTC. This encodes CASTSSQWGKDVLTF.

This chain links TRBV27 with TRBJ2-1, with 8 bases aligning to TRBD2. Trimming at V came to 5 bases and at J to 13 bases, leaving 16 bases not matched to a gene. This CDR3 region has 15 residues. In germline, CDR1 is MNHEY, CDR2 SMNVEV (reference sequence). The CDR3 bases are TGTGCCAGCAGTACACTAGCGGAGGGGGGTATTGACCAGTTCTTC. This codes for CASSTLAEGGIDQFF.

This chain joins TRBV7-2 and TRBJ1-5, with D maybe TRBD1 (5 bases). The CDR3 loop spans 13 amino acids. Trimming removed 3 bases at V and 6 bases at J, with 9 bases between. Per germline, CDR1 SGHTA and CDR2 FQGNSA. The CDR3, as DNA: TGTGCCAGCAGCTTCCGGACAACTCAGCCCCAGCATTTT. This gives the protein CASSFRTTQPQHF.

This clone occurred a few times. The genes are TRBV7-9 and TRBJ1-6; D is unresolved. V shed 3 bases and J shed 6 bases, with 3 bases lying between them. Germline assignment: CDR1 SEHNR and CDR2 FQNEAQ (reference sequence). The CDR3 has 12 residues. The CDR3 is CASSFPNSPLHF. For the CDR3, the DNA is TGTGCCAGCAGCTTCCCTAATTCACCCCTCCACTTT. Complete variable domain (other parts from reference TRBV7-9 and TRBJ1-6): DTGVSQNPRHKITKRGQNVTFRCDPISEHNRLYWYRQTLGQGPEFLTYFQNEAQLEKSRLLSDRFSAERPKGSFSTLEIQRTEQGDSAMYLCASSFPNSPLHFGNGTRLTVT.

This clone was found a few times. The CDR3 sequence: CASSQAGGAKLSGANVLTF. The DNA for the CDR3 is TGCGCCAGCAGCCAAGCGGGGGGGGCGAAACTCTCGGGGGCCAACGTCCTGACTTTC. This chain connects TRBV4-3 to TRBJ2-6, with 8 nucleotides matching TRBD2. The CDR3 length is 19 residues. Trimming at V came to 1 base and at J to 4 bases, leaving 12 bases not matched to a gene. From germline, CDR1 is LGHNA and CDR2 YSLEER.

This clone was seen a few times. The V and J genes are TRBV6-5 and TRBJ1-6; 7 bases line up with TRBD1. The CDR3 sequence is 13 residues long. With V trimmed by 6 bases and J by 8 bases, 4 bases remained unmatched. Germline CDR1 is MNHEY and CDR2 is SVGAGI. The CDR3 coding sequence is TGTGCCAGCAGCCGGGACAGATATTCACCCCTCCACTTT. It yields the protein CASSRDRYSPLHF.

The chain carries TRBV10-3 and TRBJ2-6; perhaps TRBD2 as D (6 bases). The V gene's germline CDR1 is ENHRY and CDR2 SYGVKD. Trimming removed 1 base at V and 2 bases at J, with 6 bases between. The CDR3 is 15 residues long. The CDR3 DNA follows: TGTGCCATCAGTGAGTGGGGGGCTGGGGCCAACGTCCTGACTTTC. It encodes CAISEWGAGANVLTF.

J is TRBJ1-1 and V is TRBV5-6; D is perhaps TRBD1 (5 bases). This CDR3 is built from 15 residues. Between the trimmed V and J ends, which lost 3 bases and 5 bases, there was a span of 17 bases. Looked up from germline, CDR1 is SGHDT and CDR2 is YYEEEE. CDR3 nucleotides: TGTGCCAGCAGCTCGTCTCAGGGCGTTGGGACTGAAGCTTTCTTT. This translates into CASSSSQGVGTEAFF. Full variable domain (remainder filled in from reference TRBV5-6 and TRBJ1-1): DAGVTQSPTHLIKTRGQQVTLRCSPKSGHDTVSWYQQALGQGPQFIFQYYEEEERQRGNFPDRFSGHQFPNYSSELNVNALLLGDSALYLCASSSSQGVGTEAFFGQGTRLTVV.

CDR3 sequence: CASRRQGALDSNQPQHF. In DNA form, the CDR3 reads TGTGCCAGCCGGCGGCAGGGGGCCCTCGATAGCAATCAGCCCCAGCATTTT. V and J are TRBV28 and TRBJ1-5; 8 nucleotides align to TRBD1. The CDR3 has 17 amino acids. J was trimmed by 0 bases and V by 8 bases; bases with no gene match: 12. Germline CDR1 and CDR2: MDHEN and SYDVKM. Looking up the rest from reference TRBV28 and TRBJ1-5 gives the full variable domain: DVKVTQSSRYLVKRTGEKVFLECVQDMDHENMFWYRQDPGLGLRLIYFSYDVKMKEKGDIPEGYSVSREKKERFSLILESASTNQTSMYLCASRRQGALDSNQPQHFGDGTRLSIL.

The chain has TRBV28 and TRBJ1-6, with D uncertain. Deletions cut 6 bases from V and 6 bases from J, with 9 bases between. This CDR3 comprises 13 residues. Germline CDR1 MDHEN, CDR2 SYDVKM. CDR3 nucleotides: TGTGCCAGCAGCCCAACAGCTAATTCACCCCTCCACTTT. Translating gives CASSPTANSPLHF.

The gene calls are TRBV7-3 and TRBJ2-1; the match to TRBD2 covers 11 bases. CDR3 length equals 16 residues. Germline V gives CDR1 SGHTA, CDR2 FQGTGA. Trimming removed 1 base from V and 6 bases from J; junction bases left unmatched: 5. CDR3 sequence reads: CASSLKVGTSGNEQFF. In DNA form, the CDR3 reads TGTGCCAGCAGCTTAAAGGTTGGGACTAGCGGCAATGAGCAGTTCTTC.

This rearrangement joins TRBV27 to TRBJ1-1; D gene unclear. Between the trimmed V and J ends, which lost 6 bases and 3 bases, there was a span of 8 bases. The CDR3 has 12 amino acids. CDR1 and CDR2 from the germline V gene are MNHEY and SMNVEV (reference sequence). CDR3 coding DNA: TGTGCCAGCAGAGACGCGTACACTGAAGCTTTCTTT. Translating gives CASRDAYTEAFF.